This T cell receptor (beta chain) appears in the sequencing data of a study of control samples from healthy donors and cancer patients. The V and J ends lost 2 bases and 7 bases respectively, with 9 bases between them. The germline V gene encodes CDR1 MNHNS and CDR2 SASEGT. The CDR3 has 13 residues. The table came from immunoSEQ multiplex PCR; TCRdb's copy has only in-frame clones and leaves some out. This table holds some 74,000 clones, roughly 93% found once. The source material was blood. V gene TRBV6-1 combines with J gene TRBJ2-1; D possibly corresponds to TRBD1 (5 bases). The TCR comes from a woman aged 25 to 45 in good health. For the CDR3, the DNA is TGTGCCAGCAGTGAACGACAGCTAAATGAGCAGTTCTTC. It is translated as CASSERQLNEQFF.